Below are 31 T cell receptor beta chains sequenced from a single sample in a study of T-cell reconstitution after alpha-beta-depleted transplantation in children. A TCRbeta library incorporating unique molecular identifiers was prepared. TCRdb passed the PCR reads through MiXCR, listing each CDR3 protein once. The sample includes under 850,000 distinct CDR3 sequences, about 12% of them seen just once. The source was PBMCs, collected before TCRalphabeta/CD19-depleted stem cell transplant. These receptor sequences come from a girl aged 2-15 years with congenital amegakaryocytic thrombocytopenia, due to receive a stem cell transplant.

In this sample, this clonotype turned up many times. For the CDR3, the DNA is TGTGCCAGCTCCCCAGATTTCCAAGCTTTCTTT. This gives the protein CASSPDFQAFF. The chain has TRBV28 and TRBJ1-1; D not certain. V was trimmed by 8 bases and J by 9 bases, leaving 13 bases between them. Germline values: CDR1 MDHEN, CDR2 SYDVKM. This CDR3 has 11 amino acids.

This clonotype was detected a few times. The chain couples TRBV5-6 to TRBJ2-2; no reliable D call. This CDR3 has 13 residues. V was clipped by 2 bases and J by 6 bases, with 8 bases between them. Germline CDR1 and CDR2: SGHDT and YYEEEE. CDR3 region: CASSFFLAGELFF. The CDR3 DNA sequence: TGTGCCAGCAGCTTTTTTCTTGCCGGGGAGCTGTTTTTT.

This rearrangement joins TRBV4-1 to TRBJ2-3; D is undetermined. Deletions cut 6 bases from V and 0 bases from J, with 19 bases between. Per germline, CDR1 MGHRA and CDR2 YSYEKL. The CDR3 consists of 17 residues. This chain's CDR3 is CASSLNAASASTDTQYF. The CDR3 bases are TGCGCCAGCAGTCTTAATGCGGCGAGCGCTAGCACAGATACGCAGTATTTT.

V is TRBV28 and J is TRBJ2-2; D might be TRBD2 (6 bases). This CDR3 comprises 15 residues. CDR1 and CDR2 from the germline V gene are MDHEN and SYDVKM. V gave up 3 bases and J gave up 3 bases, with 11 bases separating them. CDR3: CASSFGGLHTGELFF. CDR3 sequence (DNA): TGTGCCAGCAGTTTCGGGGGACTTCACACCGGGGAGCTGTTTTTT.

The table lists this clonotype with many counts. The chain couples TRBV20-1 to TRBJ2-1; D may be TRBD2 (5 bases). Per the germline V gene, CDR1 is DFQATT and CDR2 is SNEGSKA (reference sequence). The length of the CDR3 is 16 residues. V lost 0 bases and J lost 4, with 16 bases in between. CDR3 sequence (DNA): TGCAGTGCTAGAGATCGGGGTGAACCGAAATACAATGAGCAGTTCTTC. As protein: CSARDRGEPKYNEQFF.

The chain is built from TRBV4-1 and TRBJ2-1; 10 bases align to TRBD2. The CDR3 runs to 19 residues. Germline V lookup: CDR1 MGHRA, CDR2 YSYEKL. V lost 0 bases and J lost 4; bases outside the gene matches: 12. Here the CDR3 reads CASSQDDLAGEYGYNEQFF. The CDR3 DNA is TGCGCCAGCAGCCAAGATGACCTAGCGGGAGAATATGGTTACAATGAGCAGTTCTTC.

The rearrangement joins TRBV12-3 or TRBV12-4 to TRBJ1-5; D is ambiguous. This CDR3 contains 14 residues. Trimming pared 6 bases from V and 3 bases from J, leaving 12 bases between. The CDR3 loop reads CASSRDGANQPQHF. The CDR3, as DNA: TGTGCCAGCAGCCGAGACGGAGCCAATCAGCCCCAGCATTTT.

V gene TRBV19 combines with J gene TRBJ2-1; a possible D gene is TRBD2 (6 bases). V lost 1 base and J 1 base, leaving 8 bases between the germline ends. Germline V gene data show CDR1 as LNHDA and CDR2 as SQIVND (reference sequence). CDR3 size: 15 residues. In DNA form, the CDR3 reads TGTGCCAGTAGTATAGTAGCGGTTTCCTACAATGAGCAGTTCTTC. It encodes CASSIVAVSYNEQFF.

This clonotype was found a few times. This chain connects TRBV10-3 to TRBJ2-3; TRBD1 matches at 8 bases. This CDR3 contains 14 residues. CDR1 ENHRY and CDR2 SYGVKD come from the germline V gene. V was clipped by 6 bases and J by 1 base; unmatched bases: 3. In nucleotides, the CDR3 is TGTGCCATCAGCGGGACAGGCGGCACAGATACGCAGTATTTT. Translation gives CAISGTGGTDTQYF.

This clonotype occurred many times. CDR3 residues: CASSLIRDEQFF. Here the CDR3 DNA reads TGTGCCAGCAGTTTGATACGGGATGAGCAGTTCTTC. This chain joins TRBV12-3 or TRBV12-4 and TRBJ2-1; no clear D. This CDR3 contains 12 residues. The V end lost 3 bases, the J end lost 8 bases, and 8 bases lay between the germline ends.

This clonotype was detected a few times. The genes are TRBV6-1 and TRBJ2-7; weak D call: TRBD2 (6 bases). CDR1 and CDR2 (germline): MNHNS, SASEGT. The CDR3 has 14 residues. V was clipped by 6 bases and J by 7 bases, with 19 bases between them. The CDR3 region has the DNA TGTGCCAGCAGGGGTTGGGGGGACCCCTTTGAGCAGTACTTC. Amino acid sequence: CASRGWGDPFEQYF.

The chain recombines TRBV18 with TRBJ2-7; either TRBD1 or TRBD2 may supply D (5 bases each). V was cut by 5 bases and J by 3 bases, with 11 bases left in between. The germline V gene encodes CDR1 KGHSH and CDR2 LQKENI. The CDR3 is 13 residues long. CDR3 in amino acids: CASSTGTVYEQYF. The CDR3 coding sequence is TGTGCCAGCTCAACCGGGACGGTCTACGAGCAGTACTTC.

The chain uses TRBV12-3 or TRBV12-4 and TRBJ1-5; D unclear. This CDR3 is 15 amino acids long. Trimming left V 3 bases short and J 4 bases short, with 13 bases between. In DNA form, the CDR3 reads TGTGCCAGCAGTTTCCAAGGGTTGGTTAATCAGCCCCAGCATTTT. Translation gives CASSFQGLVNQPQHF.

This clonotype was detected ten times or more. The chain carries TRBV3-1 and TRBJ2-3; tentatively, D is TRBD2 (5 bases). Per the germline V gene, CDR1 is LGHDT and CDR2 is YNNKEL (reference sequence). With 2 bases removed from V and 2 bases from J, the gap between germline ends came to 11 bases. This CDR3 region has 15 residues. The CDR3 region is CASSQPGLTTDTQYF. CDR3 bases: TGTGCCAGCAGCCAACCTGGACTTACCACAGATACGCAGTATTTT.

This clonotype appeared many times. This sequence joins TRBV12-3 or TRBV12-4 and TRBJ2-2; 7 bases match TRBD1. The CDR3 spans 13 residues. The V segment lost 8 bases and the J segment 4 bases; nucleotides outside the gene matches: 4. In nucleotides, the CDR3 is TGTGCCAGCCGCGACAGGGTCACCGGGGAGCTGTTTTTT. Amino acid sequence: CASRDRVTGELFF.

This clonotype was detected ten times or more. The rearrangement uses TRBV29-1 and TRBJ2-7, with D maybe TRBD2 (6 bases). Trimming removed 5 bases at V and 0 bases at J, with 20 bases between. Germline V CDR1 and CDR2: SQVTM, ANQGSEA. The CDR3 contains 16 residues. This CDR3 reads CSVNLGTDRISYEQYF. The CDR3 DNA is TGCAGCGTTAATCTCGGGACTGATCGGATCTCCTACGAGCAGTACTTC.

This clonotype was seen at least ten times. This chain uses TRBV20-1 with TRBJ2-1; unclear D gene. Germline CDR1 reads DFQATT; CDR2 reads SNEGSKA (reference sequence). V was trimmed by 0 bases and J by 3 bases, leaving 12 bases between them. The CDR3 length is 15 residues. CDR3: CSARDGATNYNEQFF. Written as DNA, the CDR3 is TGCAGTGCTAGAGATGGCGCGACCAACTACAATGAGCAGTTCTTC.

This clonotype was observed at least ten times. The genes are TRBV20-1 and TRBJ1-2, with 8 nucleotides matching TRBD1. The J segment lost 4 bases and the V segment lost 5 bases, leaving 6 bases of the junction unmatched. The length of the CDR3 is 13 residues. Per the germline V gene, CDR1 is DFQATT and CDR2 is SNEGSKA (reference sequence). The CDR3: CSAARTGRYGYTF. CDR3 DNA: TGCAGTGCTGCCCGGACAGGGCGCTATGGCTACACCTTC.

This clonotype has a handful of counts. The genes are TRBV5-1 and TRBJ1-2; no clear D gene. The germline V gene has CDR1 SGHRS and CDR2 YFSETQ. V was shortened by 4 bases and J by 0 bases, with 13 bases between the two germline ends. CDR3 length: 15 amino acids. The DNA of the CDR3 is TGCGCCAGCAGCGGCCAGGACGGAGCTAACTATGGCTACACCTTC. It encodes CASSGQDGANYGYTF.

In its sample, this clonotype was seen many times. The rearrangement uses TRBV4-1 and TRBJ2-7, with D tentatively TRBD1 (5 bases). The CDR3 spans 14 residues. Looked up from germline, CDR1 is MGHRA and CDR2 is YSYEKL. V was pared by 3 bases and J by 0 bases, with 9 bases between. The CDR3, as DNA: TGCGCCAGCAGCCATTATGGGGCCTCCTACGAGCAGTACTTC. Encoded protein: CASSHYGASYEQYF.

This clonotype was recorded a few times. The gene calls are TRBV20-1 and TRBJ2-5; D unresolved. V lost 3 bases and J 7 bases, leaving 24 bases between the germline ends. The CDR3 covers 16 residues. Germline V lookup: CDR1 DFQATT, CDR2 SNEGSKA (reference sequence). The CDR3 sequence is CSASLVYGPGWVTQYF. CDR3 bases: TGCAGTGCTAGTTTAGTTTACGGCCCCGGCTGGGTGACCCAGTACTTC.

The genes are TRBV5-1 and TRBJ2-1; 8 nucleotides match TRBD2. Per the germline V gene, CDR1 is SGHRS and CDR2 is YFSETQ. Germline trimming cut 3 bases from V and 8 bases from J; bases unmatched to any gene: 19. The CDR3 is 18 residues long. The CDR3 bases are TGCGCCAGCAGCTCTAGACGATCTATAGCGGGATTGGGCTATGAGCAGTTCTTC. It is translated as CASSSRRSIAGLGYEQFF. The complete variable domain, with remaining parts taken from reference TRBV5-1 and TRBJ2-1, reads KAGVTQTPRYLIKTRGQQVTLSCSPISGHRSVSWYQQTPGQGLQFLFEYFSETQRNKGNFPGRFSGRQFSNSRSEMNVSTLELGDSALYLCASSSRRSIAGLGYEQFFGPGTRLTVL.

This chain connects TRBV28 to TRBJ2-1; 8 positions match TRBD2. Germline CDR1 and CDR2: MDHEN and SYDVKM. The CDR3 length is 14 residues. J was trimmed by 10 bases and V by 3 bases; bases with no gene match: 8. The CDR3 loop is CASSFGGRYGEQFF. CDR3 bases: TGTGCCAGCAGTTTCGGCGGGAGGTACGGGGAGCAGTTCTTC.

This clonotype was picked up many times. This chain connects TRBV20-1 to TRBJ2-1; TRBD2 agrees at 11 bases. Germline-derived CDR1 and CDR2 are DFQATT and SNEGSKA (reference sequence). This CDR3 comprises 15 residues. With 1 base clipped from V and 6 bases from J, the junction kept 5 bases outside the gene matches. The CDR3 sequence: CSARAGGTSGNEQFF. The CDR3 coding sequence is TGCAGTGCTAGAGCCGGCGGGACTAGCGGCAATGAGCAGTTCTTC.

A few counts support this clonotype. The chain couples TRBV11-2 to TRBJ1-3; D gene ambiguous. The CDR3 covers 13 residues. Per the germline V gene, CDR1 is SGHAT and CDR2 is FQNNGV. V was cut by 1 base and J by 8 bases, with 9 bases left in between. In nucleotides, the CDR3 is TGTGCCAGCAGCTTAGGAGGGATGGACACCATATATTTT. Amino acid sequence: CASSLGGMDTIYF.

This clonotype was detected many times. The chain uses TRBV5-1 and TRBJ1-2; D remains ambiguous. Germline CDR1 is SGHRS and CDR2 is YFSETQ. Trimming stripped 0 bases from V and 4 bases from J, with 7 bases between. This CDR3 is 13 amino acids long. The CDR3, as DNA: TGCGCCAGCAGCTTGGTATCCGGCTATGGCTACACCTTC. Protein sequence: CASSLVSGYGYTF.

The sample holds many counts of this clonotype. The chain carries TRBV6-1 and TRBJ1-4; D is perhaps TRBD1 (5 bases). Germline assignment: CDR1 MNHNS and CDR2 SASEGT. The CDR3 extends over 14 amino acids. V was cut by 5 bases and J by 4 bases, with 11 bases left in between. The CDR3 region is CASSRDAYNEKLFF. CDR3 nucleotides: TGTGCCAGCAGTCGGGACGCGTATAATGAAAAACTGTTTTTT.

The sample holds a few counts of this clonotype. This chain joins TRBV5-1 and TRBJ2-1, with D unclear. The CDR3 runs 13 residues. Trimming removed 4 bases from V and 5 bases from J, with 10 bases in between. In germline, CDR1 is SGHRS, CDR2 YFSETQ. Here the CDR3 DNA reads TGCGCCAGCAGCGCAGTCCCTAACAATGAGCAGTTCTTC. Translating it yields CASSAVPNNEQFF. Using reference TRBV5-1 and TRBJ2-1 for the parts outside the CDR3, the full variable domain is KAGVTQTPRYLIKTRGQQVTLSCSPISGHRSVSWYQQTPGQGLQFLFEYFSETQRNKGNFPGRFSGRQFSNSRSEMNVSTLELGDSALYLCASSAVPNNEQFFGPGTRLTVL.

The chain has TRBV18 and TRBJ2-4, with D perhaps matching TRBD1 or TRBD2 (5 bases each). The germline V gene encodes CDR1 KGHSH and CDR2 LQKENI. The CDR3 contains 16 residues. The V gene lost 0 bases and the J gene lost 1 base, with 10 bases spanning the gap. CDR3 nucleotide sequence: TGTGCCAGCTCACCACCGCCCAGGGAGGCCAAAAACATTCAGTACTTC. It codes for CASSPPPREAKNIQYF.

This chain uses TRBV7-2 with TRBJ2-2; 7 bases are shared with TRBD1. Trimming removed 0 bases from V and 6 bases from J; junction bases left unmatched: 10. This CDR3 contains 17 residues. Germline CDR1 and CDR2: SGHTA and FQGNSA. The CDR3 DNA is TGTGCCAGCAGCTTAGCGGTACCAGGGGGTAACCCCGGGGAGCTGTTTTTT. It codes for CASSLAVPGGNPGELFF.

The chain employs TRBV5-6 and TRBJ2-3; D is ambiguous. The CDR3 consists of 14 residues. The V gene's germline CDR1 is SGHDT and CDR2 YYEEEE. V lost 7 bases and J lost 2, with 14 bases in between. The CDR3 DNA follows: TGTGCCAGCCAGCCTGGAGTGGACACAGATACGCAGTATTTT. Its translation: CASQPGVDTDTQYF.